The TCR beta chain described here comes from a study of blood T cell repertoires in COVID-19. Study-wide context: Some COVID-19 samples were acute and others convalescent; all came from the United States, Italy and Spain.

CDR1 is SNHLY, CDR2 FYNNEI, per germline. This CDR3 is 17 amino acids long. Trimming at V came to 2 bases and at J to 3 bases, leaving 6 bases not matched to a gene. Original analysis: By means of reference gene primer amplification, nucleated cell counts were estimated. Produced via immunoSEQ multiplex PCR; TCRdb's table is partial and in-frame only. The V and J calls and clone size are taken from that table; D and trimming were inferred from the DNA. The table has about 140,000 clones, around 90% seen once. The source is a woman aged 50 to 60 with acute or convalescent COVID-19. The chain has TRBV2 and TRBJ2-3; TRBD2 matches at 12 bases. The sequenced material came from peripheral blood. The CDR3 is CASSELAGGPLTDTQYF. The CDR3 DNA reads TGTGCCAGCAGTGAACTAGCGGGAGGGCCATTGACAGATACGCAGTATTTT.